The sequence of this TCR beta chain was determined in a study of Siglec-9 on CD8 T cells in melanoma. Using immunoSEQ multiplex PCR, the repertoire was profiled, and TCRdb retains in-frame clones only, with some absent. Of about 36,000 clones in the sample, more than 65% were seen once. CDR3 length equals 15 residues. The germline gives CDR1 SGDLS, CDR2 YYNGEE. With 4 bases removed from V and 0 bases from J, the gap between germline ends came to 11 bases. Study-level results: In melanoma tumors, a Siglec-9-marked effector memory CD8+ subset reportedly appeared to accumulate.

A note on this clone: What it binds is not known.

The sequenced sample consisted of Siglec-9- CD8+ T cells sorted from blood. The sequence was obtained from a human donor in good health. The rearrangement joins TRBV9 to TRBJ2-1; no firm D call. In DNA, the CDR3 is TGTGCCAGCAGCAGCCTTGGGGACTCCTACAATGAGCAGTTCTTC. Protein product: CASSSLGDSYNEQFF.